Listed below are T cell receptor beta chains from one sample, sequenced in a study of blood T cell repertoires in COVID-19. Here immunoSEQ multiplex PCR was the method, and the copy in TCRdb shows in-frame clones only, minus some. The repertoire holds 240,000 or so clones, 88% seen once, with around 0.98% in the top ten. Sequencing was done on a sample of peripheral blood. These receptors were collected from a woman aged 40 to 49 who had recovered from COVID-19. Each CDR3 is given with its conserved first and last residue. Each record gives: J gene, D gene, V gene, clone size, CDR3 length, CDR3 protein, CDR3 DNA. D genes are given only for firm matches. Only some rows state a clone size, as once, few, many or a class for expanded clones.

TRBJ1-5	NA	TRBV4-3	NA	17	CASSQVGRVYSNQPQHF	TGCGCCAGCAGCCAAGTGGGCAGGGTTTATAGCAATCAGCCCCAGCATTTT
TRBJ2-7	NA	TRBV24-1	NA	12	CATSGGPYEQYF	TGTGCCACCAGTGGGGGCCCCTACGAGCAGTACTTC
TRBJ2-1	NA	TRBV30	NA	14	CAWSSLSSYNEQFF	TGTGCCTGGAGTTCACTGAGCTCCTACAATGAGCAGTTCTTC
TRBJ2-3	TRBD2	TRBV20-1	NA	15	CSASQLANPTDTQYF	TGCAGTGCTAGTCAACTAGCGAACCCCACAGATACGCAGTATTTT
TRBJ1-6	NA	TRBV28	NA	13	CANKGGYNSPLHF	TGTGCCAACAAGGGGGGGTATAATTCACCCCTCCACTTT
TRBJ2-3	TRBD2	TRBV27	NA	15	CASSATSGNTDTQYF	TGTGCCAGCAGCGCAACTAGCGGCAACACAGATACGCAGTATTTT
TRBJ1-6	TRBD1	TRBV5-5	NA	15	CASSPTGTDNSPLHF	TGTGCCAGCAGCCCCACCGGGACAGATAATTCACCCCTCCACTTT
TRBJ2-1	NA	TRBV6-2/TRBV6-3	NA	13	CASSYRLINEQFF	TGTGCCAGCAGTTATCGACTGATCAATGAGCAGTTCTTC
TRBJ2-1	NA	TRBV5-4	NA	13	CASSLVGSGEQFF	TGTGCCAGCAGCTTGGTCGGGAGCGGTGAGCAGTTCTTC
TRBJ2-7	NA	TRBV28	NA	13	CASSLGGPLTQYF	TGTGCCAGCAGTTTGGGGGGTCCACTAACGCAGTACTTC
TRBJ2-5	NA	TRBV24-1	NA	19	CATSDSLTPYREGVETQYF	TGTGCCACCAGTGATTCCCTTACACCTTACAGGGAGGGAGTAGAGACCCAGTACTTC
TRBJ2-5	TRBD1	TRBV27	NA	14	CASSFRGQGGAQYF	TGTGCCAGCAGTTTCCGCGGACAGGGTGGGGCCCAGTACTTC
TRBJ1-3	NA	TRBV25-1	once	15	CASSDPRSSGNTIYF	TGTGCCAGCAGTGATCCACGGAGCTCTGGAAACACCATATATTTT
TRBJ1-2	TRBD1	TRBV14	NA	16	CASSPTGGPTNYGYTF	TGTGCCAGCAGCCCGACAGGGGGGCCCACTAACTATGGCTACACCTTC
TRBJ2-3	TRBD2	TRBV5-4	NA	18	CASSPGGTSGLRTDTQYF	TGTGCCAGCAGCCCGGGGGGGACTAGCGGGCTACGCACAGATACGCAGTATTTT
TRBJ1-4	NA	TRBV5-4	NA	14	CASRMGPAGEKLFF	TGTGCCAGCAGGATGGGACCGGCGGGAGAAAAACTGTTTTTT
TRBJ1-1	NA	TRBV4-3	NA	15	CASSQARGGGTEAFF	TGCGCCAGCAGCCAAGCCCGAGGGGGAGGGACTGAAGCTTTCTTT
TRBJ2-3	TRBD2	TRBV9	once	15	CASSATSGSTDTQYF	TGTGCCAGCAGCGCGACTAGCGGCTCGACAGATACGCAGTATTTT
TRBJ1-3	TRBD1	TRBV29-1	NA	15	CSVVGSGRGPNTIYF	TGCAGCGTTGTGGGGTCGGGCAGGGGGCCAAACACCATATATTTT
TRBJ2-3	TRBD2	TRBV14	NA	14	CASRLGASGDTQYF	TGTGCCAGCAGACTTGGGGCTAGCGGGGATACGCAGTATTTT
TRBJ1-5	NA	TRBV6-5	NA	16	CASSYSVPGGNQPQHF	TGTGCCAGCAGTTACTCGGTCCCCGGGGGCAATCAGCCCCAGCATTTT
TRBJ1-1	NA	TRBV5-1	NA	15	CASSRKLGADTEAFF	TGCGCCAGCAGCCGGAAATTGGGGGCAGACACTGAAGCTTTCTTT
TRBJ1-3	NA	TRBV6-5	NA	16	CASSYGGSFSGNTIYF	TGTGCCAGCAGTTACGGGGGGAGTTTCTCTGGAAACACCATATATTTT
TRBJ2-7	NA	TRBV6-5	NA	15	CASSRPSPSSYEQYF	TGTGCCAGCAGTCGCCCTAGCCCAAGCTCCTACGAGCAGTACTTC
TRBJ1-4	NA	TRBV19	NA	15	CASRRRRGANEKLFF	TGTGCCAGTAGGCGACGGAGGGGAGCTAATGAAAAACTGTTTTTT
TRBJ2-5	TRBD2	TRBV7-7	NA	15	CASSLGSSGGETQYF	TGTGCCAGCAGCTTAGGGTCTAGCGGCGGGGAGACCCAGTACTTC
TRBJ2-1	TRBD2	TRBV11-1	NA	15	CASTRAGGPSNEQFF	TGTGCCAGCACCCGGGCGGGAGGGCCAAGCAATGAGCAGTTCTTC
TRBJ2-3	TRBD2	TRBV10-3	NA	15	CAISSGGVGTDTQYF	TGTGCCATCAGTAGCGGGGGGGTCGGCACAGATACGCAGTATTTT
TRBJ1-4	TRBD1	TRBV2	NA	15	CASSDGQGNTEKLFF	TGTGCCAGCAGTGATGGACAGGGAAATACTGAAAAACTGTTTTTT
TRBJ1-5	NA	TRBV30	NA	13	CAWSAAGTQPQHF	TGTGCCTGGAGCGCGGCGGGGACTCAGCCCCAGCATTTT
TRBJ1-2	TRBD1	TRBV28	NA	13	CASSQETGSGYTF	TGTGCCAGCAGCCAAGAGACAGGGTCTGGCTACACCTTC
TRBJ1-1	NA	TRBV11-3	NA	15	CASSSPRQLNTEAFF	TGTGCCAGCAGCTCCCCCCGACAGCTGAACACTGAAGCTTTCTTT
TRBJ2-1	TRBD2	TRBV7-2	NA	15	CASSLDGTTYNEQFF	TGTGCCAGCAGCTTAGATGGGACTACTTACAATGAGCAGTTCTTC